This T cell receptor beta chain appears in the sequencing data of a study of identical twins. Study conclusions and caveats: Invariant cells of the MAIT and iNKT types might have partly distorted the zero-insertion analyses. Beta out-of-frame twin sharing showed a weaker excess.

As regards this clonotype: What it binds is not known.

TCRdb called the 5' RACE reads again in MiXCR, with one record for every CDR3 protein. This table holds roughly 750,000 distinct CDR3 sequences, over 20% found once. V lost 2 bases and J 3 bases, leaving 6 bases between the germline ends. This CDR3 region has 13 residues. Germline CDR1 reads SGHRS; CDR2 reads YFSETQ. These records were also assigned to another study, of T cells expressing NK-cell markers. From that study: In five or six donors, dominant NKG2C+ clonotypes were roughly 1.0-8% of CD8+ T cells. It was still unclear whether expanded NKG2C+ T cell clones were HCMV specific.

The sequence was obtained from a woman aged 18 to 35 in good health. The chain has TRBV5-1 and TRBJ1-5; D not resolved. The sequenced material came from PBMCs. CDR3 coding DNA: TGCGCCAGCAGCTTCGGGGACAATCAGCCCCAGCATTTT. Amino acids: CASSFGDNQPQHF.